Given below is one TCR beta chain in context. This clonotype has only one observation. Which antigen it targets is not known. Within one base of it there is no much larger clone, and no base qualities were kept. One read represents weak support. Library preparation was by 5' RACE. The listed sequencing device is NextSeq 500. To correct for sequencing error and PCR bias, the TCR library protocol tagged individual cDNA molecules with unique molecular identifiers. Both TCR alpha and beta chains were sequenced, and tight co-correlation was observed between alpha and beta sequence abundances in each sample. The paper's data handling went like this. Decombinator V4 was used to perform V gene, J gene and CDR3 annotation of TCR sequences. Expanded TCRs were defined as changing significantly between any two time points under a Poisson model with p below 0.0001. Abundances of TCRs were expressed as counts per million after normalisation to the total number of TCRs sequenced in each sample. TRAV1-2 paired with TRAJ12, TRAJ20 or TRAJ33 defined MAIT TCRs, while TRAV10 paired with TRAJ18 defined iNKT TCRs. VDJdb, accessed 1 November 2021, was searched for CMV, EBV and SARS-CoV-2 annotated TCRs, excluding TCRs annotated for multiple antigens. TCRdb reprocessing: public reads trimmed at Q25 with fastp, clones called with MiXCR, in-frame beta chains kept. Each entry is one CDR3 protein sequence, shown with its most common DNA and genes. These V and J calls are TCRdb output, not the study's own analysis. The sample records more than 55,000 distinct CDR3 sequences, 5.5% to 7% of which are singletons. Around 3.4% of the sample rests with the top ten.

The record originates from a study of early T cells in non-severe SARS-CoV-2 infection (dated by TCRdb to the early 2020s). Some background on the complete study: Because TCR sequencing was done on bulk RNA from unsorted whole blood, the alpha and beta chains could not be paired.

Overall results and qualifications from the work: VDJdb matching was skewed toward anti-spike CD8 responses and likely underestimated virus-specific expansions by missing private and CD4 specificities.

From the germline V gene, CDR1 is SGHVT and CDR2 is SQSDAQ. The CDR3, from cysteine to phenylalanine, totals 13 residues. This entry keeps only the CDR3 DNA: 39 bases, framed from base 1. This was a case-control study nested in a cohort of healthcare workers in London, UK, who had nasopharyngeal swab PCR tests and blood samples taken every week. Between 23 and 31 March 2020, the week of the UK lockdown, healthcare workers were enrolled and then followed up weekly for as long as 16 weeks. This receptor was taken from an adult who was a healthcare worker with PCR-confirmed SARS-CoV-2 infection or an uninfected control (not recorded which). Rearrangement joined TRBV7-4 to TRBJ2-7; the D gene is perhaps TRBD1 or TRBD2, each of them matching over 5 bases. Sequenced here: whole blood, sampled at baseline. In nucleotides, the sequence is TGTGCAAGGTGTGGGGGTGGCCCCTACGAGCAGTACTTC. It specifies CARCGGGPYEQYF.